A selection of T cell receptor beta chains follows, all from one sample in a study of blood T cell repertoires in COVID-19. Method: immunoSEQ multiplex PCR; TCRdb's copy keeps in-frame clones and lacks some. Among 300,000 or so clones listed, around 92% were seen once. Input material: PBMCs or T cells enriched from blood (not recorded which). All receptors come from a woman aged 45-60 years who had been exposed to COVID-19. Each CDR3 is given without its conserved first and last residue. Not every row has a clone size; where given, it reads once, few, many or a size class.

V,size,CDR3
TRBV6-5,-,ASSYDRGDTYEQY
TRBV5-1,-,ASSSIPLTGGMITNEKLF
TRBV28,-,ASSTTSGGGPGPYNEQF
TRBV20-1,-,SASPGSRGYT
TRBV14,-,ASSQELAGVTDTQY
TRBV5-6,-,ASSLGFGGVSPLH
TRBV7-2,-,ASSLVTGFSYNEQF
TRBV7-2,-,ASSLASTREQF
TRBV4-2,-,ASSLGSGGPRDTQY
TRBV21-1,-,ASSEAGTVGKESNQPQH
TRBV28,-,ASRTNRTPLGEQY
TRBV2,-,ASSGGGMGQPQH
TRBV15,-,ATSREPYPASGGVVDEQF
TRBV3-1/TRBV3-2,-,ASSQVAGETEAF
TRBV29-1,-,SVVPIGGDQPQH
TRBV11-2,-,ASSNTEGLPNTGELF
TRBV4-1,-,ASSQGQGTMGELF
TRBV5-1,-,ASSPRDRPYGYT
TRBV6-5,-,ASSYRETQY
TRBV6-1,-,ASSETGQRDSPLH
TRBV19,-,ASSIGQRPTPQH
TRBV11-3,-,ASSLSAGGPSGELF
TRBV15,-,ATSKDIQRGNQPQH
TRBV12-3/TRBV12-4,-,ASGASTDTQY
TRBV3-1/TRBV3-2,-,ASSQVRGGNSPLH
TRBV5-1,-,ASSLELRQSEAF
TRBV28,-,ASRGTGNTEAF
TRBV6-8,-,ASSYSQGARCTYEQY
TRBV5-1,-,ASSVGQNTGELF
TRBV3-1/TRBV3-2,-,ASRDRGRYEQY
TRBV11-2,-,ASSGLAGSGANTGELF
TRBV7-2,-,ASSLEGLSNGSPLH
TRBV28,once,ASTGTVPNYGYT
TRBV19,-,ASASVSYSGNQPQH
TRBV9,-,ASSFGPTDTQY
TRBV19,-,ASSSDSNSPLH
TRBV27,-,ASSLETGGEAF
TRBV7-2,-,ASSLVQGQGGNTIY
TRBV15,once,ATTSTGTLNSPLH
TRBV19,-,ASSRTSSRNQPQH
TRBV28,-,ASSSGGADNSPLH
TRBV28,-,ASSFSLAGANTGELF
TRBV19,-,ASSIRVADSNQPQH
TRBV2,-,ASRTGTHLSTDTQY
TRBV19,-,ASSIDRGGTEAF
TRBV9,-,ASSVGYTWH
TRBV7-6,-,ASSHIGFGAGTGELF
TRBV18,-,ASSSPGGQETQY
TRBV7-8,-,ASSLKEGGGETQY
TRBV2,-,ASSDSSGGDKETQY